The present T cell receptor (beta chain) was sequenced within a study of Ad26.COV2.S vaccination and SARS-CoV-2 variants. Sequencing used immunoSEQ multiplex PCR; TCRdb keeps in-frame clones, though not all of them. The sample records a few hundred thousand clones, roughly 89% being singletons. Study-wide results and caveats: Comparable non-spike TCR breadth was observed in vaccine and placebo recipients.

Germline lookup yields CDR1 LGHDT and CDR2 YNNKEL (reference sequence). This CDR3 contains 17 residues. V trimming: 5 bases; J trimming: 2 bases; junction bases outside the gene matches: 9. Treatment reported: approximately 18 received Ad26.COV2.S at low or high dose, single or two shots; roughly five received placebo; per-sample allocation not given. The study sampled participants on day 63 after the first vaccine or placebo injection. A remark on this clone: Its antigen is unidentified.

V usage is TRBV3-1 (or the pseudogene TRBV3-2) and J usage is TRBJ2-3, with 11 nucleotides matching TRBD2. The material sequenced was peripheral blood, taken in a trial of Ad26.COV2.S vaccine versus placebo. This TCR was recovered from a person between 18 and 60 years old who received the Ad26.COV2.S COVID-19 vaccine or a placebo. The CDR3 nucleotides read TGTGCCAGCAGCTCTAGCGGGGGGAGGTTACTCACAGATACGCAGTATTTT. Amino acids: CASSSSGGRLLTDTQYF.